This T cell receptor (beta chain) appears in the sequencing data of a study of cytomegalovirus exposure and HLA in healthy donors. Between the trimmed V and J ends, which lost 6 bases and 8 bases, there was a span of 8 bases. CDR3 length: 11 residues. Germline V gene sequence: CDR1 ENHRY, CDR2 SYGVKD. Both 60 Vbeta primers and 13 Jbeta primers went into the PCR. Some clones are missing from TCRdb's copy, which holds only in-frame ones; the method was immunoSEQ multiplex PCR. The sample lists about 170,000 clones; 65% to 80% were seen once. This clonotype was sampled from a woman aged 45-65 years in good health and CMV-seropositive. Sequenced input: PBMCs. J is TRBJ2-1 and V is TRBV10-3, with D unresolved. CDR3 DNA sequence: TGTGCCATCAGATTTTCGGATGAGCAGTTCTTC. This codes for CAIRFSDEQFF.